What follows are 19 T cell receptor beta chains derived from one specimen sequenced in a study of cytomegalovirus exposure and HLA in healthy donors (dated by TCRdb to about 2017). Receptor libraries were prepared by the immunoSEQ multiplex PCR assay. For the multiplex PCR, a mixture combining 60 forward primers for TCR Vbeta segments and 13 reverse primers for TCR Jbeta segments was used. TCRdb's version of the immuneACCESS table is confined to in-frame rearrangements and falls short of the full clone set. An unresolved V gene accounts for under half of the shortfall where checked; the remainder is of unknown origin. The sample has 150,000 to 200,000 clones on record, 60% to 80% of them singletons. The ten largest clones capture 4% to 5% of the sample. The specimen sequenced was PBMCs. Receptors originate from a man between 18 and 29 years old in good health and CMV-seropositive.

In its sample, this clone was seen a few times. The chain recombines TRBV6-1 with TRBJ1-2; unclear D gene. CDR1 MNHNS and CDR2 SASEGT come from the germline V gene. The CDR3 covers 13 residues. Trimming cost V 3 bases and J 8 bases, with 13 bases left between them. CDR3 DNA sequence: TGTGCCAGCAGTGAGACTACCCTCACCGGCTACACCTTC. It encodes CASSETTLTGYTF.

The genes are TRBV9 and TRBJ1-1, with 7 nucleotides matching TRBD1. J was trimmed by 2 bases and V by 6 bases; bases with no gene match: 7. The CDR3 has 14 residues. Germline V gives CDR1 SGDLS, CDR2 YYNGEE. As DNA, the CDR3 is TGTGCCAGCACCCCGGGACAGAGAAACACTGAAGCTTTCTTT. Protein product: CASTPGQRNTEAFF.

This clone was seen a handful of times. Other DNA variants within this sample encode the same CDR3. The chain links TRBV6-6 to TRBJ1-1; perhaps TRBD1 as D (6 bases). The germline V and J ends were trimmed by 0 bases and 8 bases, with 13 bases remaining between them. Germline V gene lookup returns CDR1 MNHNY and CDR2 SVGAGI (reference sequence). This CDR3 region has 14 residues. CDR3 DNA: TGTGCCAGCAGTTACTCACAGGGAGGGAACGAAGCTTTCTTT. It codes for CASSYSQGGNEAFF.

This chain uses TRBV5-1 with TRBJ2-1; 8 positions agree with TRBD2. The V segment lost 1 base and the J segment 4 bases; nucleotides outside the gene matches: 19. The CDR3 loop spans 20 amino acids. Germline V gene lookup returns CDR1 SGHRS and CDR2 YFSETQ. CDR3 region: CASSLRTGSGGAVLYNEQFF. The CDR3 DNA follows: TGCGCCAGCAGCTTGCGAACCGGGAGCGGGGGAGCGGTTTTGTACAATGAGCAGTTCTTC.

The genes are TRBV19 and TRBJ1-3; maybe TRBD1 (6 bases). Germline V CDR1 and CDR2: LNHDA, SQIVND (reference sequence). The V end lost 6 bases, the J end lost 0 bases, and 12 bases lay between the germline ends. This CDR3 has 15 residues. The CDR3 nucleotides read TGTGCCAGTAGCCGGGACATCTTCTCTGGAAACACCATATATTTT. Translation gives CASSRDIFSGNTIYF.

The genes are TRBV2 and TRBJ2-3, with 10 bases identical to TRBD1. This CDR3 has 15 amino acids. Germline V lookup: CDR1 SNHLY, CDR2 FYNNEI. V lost 4 bases, J lost 3 bases, and 4 bases stayed unmatched. Written as DNA, the CDR3 is TGTGCCAGCAGTGGTTGGGACAGGGGAACAGATACGCAGTATTTT. Amino acids: CASSGWDRGTDTQYF.

The rearrangement links TRBV19 to TRBJ2-5, with 7 bases that match TRBD2. V dropped 2 bases and J dropped 4; count of bases not matched to a gene: 7. The germline V gene encodes CDR1 LNHDA and CDR2 SQIVND (reference sequence). This CDR3 comprises 15 residues. CDR3 coding DNA: TGTGCCAGTAGTATACCAGCGGGAAGGGGAGAGACCCAGTACTTC. Residues: CASSIPAGRGETQYF.

The chain has TRBV29-1 and TRBJ2-2, with 13 bases matching TRBD2. Germline loops: CDR1 SQVTM, CDR2 ANQGSEA. J gave up 4 bases and V 6 bases, and 2 bases lay outside the gene matches. The CDR3 has 14 amino acids. CDR3 residues: CSVTSGGTTGELFF. The CDR3 bases are TGCAGCGTGACTAGCGGGGGGACCACCGGGGAGCTGTTTTTT.

The chain links TRBV11-3 to TRBJ1-1, with no clear D. Trimming pared 2 bases from V and 6 bases from J, leaving 13 bases between. Looked up from germline, CDR1 is SGHNT and CDR2 is YENEEA. This CDR3 is 14 amino acids long. The DNA of the CDR3 is TGTGCCAGCAGCTTACCCGCGACAAGTCCTGAAGCTTTCTTT. It codes for CASSLPATSPEAFF.

The J gene is TRBJ2-6, the V gene TRBV28; maybe TRBD1 (6 bases). V lost 5 bases and J lost 0, with 11 bases in between. The CDR3 length is 16 residues. Per germline, CDR1 MDHEN and CDR2 SYDVKM. The CDR3 DNA reads TGTGCCAGCAGTCCACTGGACAGCTCTGGGGCCAACGTCCTGACTTTC. Protein product: CASSPLDSSGANVLTF. The whole variable domain, filled in from reference TRBV28 and TRBJ2-6, reads DVKVTQSSRYLVKRTGEKVFLECVQDMDHENMFWYRQDPGLGLRLIYFSYDVKMKEKGDIPEGYSVSREKKERFSLILESASTNQTSMYLCASSPLDSSGANVLTFGAGSRLTVL.

This chain joins TRBV6-1 and TRBJ1-2; 7 bases agree with TRBD1. Germline V gene lookup returns CDR1 MNHNS and CDR2 SASEGT. The length of the CDR3 is 13 residues. V lost 6 bases, J lost 7 bases, and 8 bases stayed unmatched. CDR3 coding DNA: TGTGCCAGCAGGGATACAGGGGAGCGTGGCTACACCTTC. It yields the protein CASRDTGERGYTF.

This clone was recorded only once. This CDR3 reads CAWSAGQHSYGYTF. The DNA of the CDR3 is TGTGCCTGGAGTGCGGGACAGCACTCCTATGGCTACACCTTC. The rearrangement joins TRBV30 to TRBJ1-2; 7 nucleotides line up with TRBD1. J gave up 4 bases and V 1 base, and 6 bases lay outside the gene matches. Germline assignment: CDR1 GTSNPN and CDR2 SVGIG (reference sequence). This CDR3 has 14 amino acids.

J is TRBJ1-2 and V is TRBV7-9, with TRBD1 identical over 10 bases. The V gene end was trimmed by 1 base and the J gene end by 4 bases; junction bases not matched to a gene: 3. Germline V gene data show CDR1 as SEHNR and CDR2 as FQNEAQ (reference sequence). This CDR3 spans 15 amino acids. CDR3 DNA: TGTGCCAGCAGCTTAGGGGACAGGGGATCCTATGGCTACACCTTC. Translated, it gives CASSLGDRGSYGYTF.

V and J are TRBV2 and TRBJ2-1, with 7 bases identical to TRBD2. V dropped 4 bases and J dropped 4; count of bases not matched to a gene: 7. CDR1 is SNHLY and CDR2 is FYNNEI in the germline V gene. This CDR3 is 15 amino acids long. CDR3 loop: CASSGEASGYNEQFF. The DNA of the CDR3 is TGTGCCAGCAGTGGGGAGGCTAGCGGTTACAATGAGCAGTTCTTC.

This chain joins TRBV7-2 and TRBJ1-1; 7 bases are a match to TRBD1. The CDR3 totals 15 residues. Losses at the gene ends were 0 bases for V and 2 bases for J; bases not matched to a gene: 3. The germline gives CDR1 SGHTA, CDR2 FQGNSA. The CDR3 is CASSLADRTNTEAFF. CDR3 nucleotides: TGTGCCAGCAGCTTAGCGGACAGGACAAACACTGAAGCTTTCTTT. Drawing the rest from reference TRBV7-2 and TRBJ1-1, the complete variable domain is GAGVSQSPSNKVTEKGKDVELRCDPISGHTALYWYRQSLGQGLEFLIYFQGNSAPDKSGLPSDRFSAERTGGSVSTLTIQRTQQEDSAVYLCASSLADRTNTEAFFGQGTRLTVV.

This chain uses TRBV18 with TRBJ2-3; perhaps TRBD1 as D (6 bases). The CDR3 sequence is 15 residues long. In germline, CDR1 is KGHSH, CDR2 LQKENI. V was trimmed by 4 bases and J by 3 bases, leaving 14 bases between them. The CDR3 is CASSLGPGVTDTQYF. CDR3 bases: TGTGCCAGCTCACTAGGCCCAGGGGTTACAGATACGCAGTATTTT.

As for this clone: This specimen includes other DNA sequences encoding the same CDR3. The chain couples TRBV7-9 to TRBJ1-3, with D perhaps TRBD1 (6 bases). The CDR3 sequence is 14 residues long. Germline V lookup: CDR1 SEHNR, CDR2 FQNEAQ (reference sequence). V was shortened by 0 bases and J by 4 bases, with 7 bases between the two germline ends. CDR3 in DNA: TGTGCCAGCAGCTTAGCGGGGGCAGGAAACACCATATATTTT. Amino acids: CASSLAGAGNTIYF. The complete variable domain, with remaining parts taken from reference TRBV7-9 and TRBJ1-3, reads DTGVSQNPRHKITKRGQNVTFRCDPISEHNRLYWYRQTLGQGPEFLTYFQNEAQLEKSRLLSDRFSAERPKGSFSTLEIQRTEQGDSAMYLCASSLAGAGNTIYFGEGSWLTVV.

The V and J genes are TRBV6-1 and TRBJ1-2, with D possibly TRBD1 on 5 matching bases. The germline V and J ends were trimmed by 2 bases and 0 bases, with 13 bases remaining between them. CDR3 length: 16 amino acids. CDR1 and CDR2 from the germline V gene are MNHNS and SASEGT. The CDR3 here is CASSEPGLEANYGYTF. Here the CDR3 DNA reads TGTGCCAGCAGTGAACCAGGGCTCGAGGCTAACTATGGCTACACCTTC.

J is TRBJ2-2 and V is TRBV9; D remains unclear. Germline CDR1 is SGDLS and CDR2 is YYNGEE. V was pared by 2 bases and J by 3 bases, with 11 bases between. The CDR3 runs to 15 residues. CDR3 sequence (DNA): TGTGCCAGCAGCGTCTTAATTTCAGACACCGGGGAGCTGTTTTTT. Protein product: CASSVLISDTGELFF.